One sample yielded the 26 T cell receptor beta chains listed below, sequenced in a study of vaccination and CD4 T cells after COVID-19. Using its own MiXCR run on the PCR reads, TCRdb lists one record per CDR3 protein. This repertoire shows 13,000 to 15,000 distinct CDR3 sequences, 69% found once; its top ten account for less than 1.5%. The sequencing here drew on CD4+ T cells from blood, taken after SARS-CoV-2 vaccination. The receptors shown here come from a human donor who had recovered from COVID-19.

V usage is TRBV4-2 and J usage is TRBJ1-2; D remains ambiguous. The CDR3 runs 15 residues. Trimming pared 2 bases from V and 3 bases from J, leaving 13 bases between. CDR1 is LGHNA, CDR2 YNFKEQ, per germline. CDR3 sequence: CASSQPATTYYGYTF. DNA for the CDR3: TGTGCCAGCAGCCAACCAGCGACAACCTACTATGGCTACACCTTC.

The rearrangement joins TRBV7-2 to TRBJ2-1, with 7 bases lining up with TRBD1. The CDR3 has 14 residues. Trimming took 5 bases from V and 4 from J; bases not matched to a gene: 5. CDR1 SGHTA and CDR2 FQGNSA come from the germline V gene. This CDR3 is CASSPRQGYNEQFF. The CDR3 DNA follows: TGTGCCAGCAGCCCTCGACAGGGATACAATGAGCAGTTCTTC.

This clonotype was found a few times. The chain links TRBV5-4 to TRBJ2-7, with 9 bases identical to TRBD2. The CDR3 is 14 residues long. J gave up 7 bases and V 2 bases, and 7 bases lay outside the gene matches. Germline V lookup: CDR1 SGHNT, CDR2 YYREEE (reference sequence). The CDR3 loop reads CASSLDSGSGEQYF. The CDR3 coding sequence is TGTGCCAGCAGCTTAGATAGCGGGAGTGGAGAGCAGTACTTC. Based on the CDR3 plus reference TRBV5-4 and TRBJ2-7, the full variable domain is ETGVTQSPTHLIKTRGQQVTLRCSSQSGHNTVSWYQQALGQGPQFIFQYYREEENGRGNFPPRFSGLQFPNYSSELNVNALELDDSALYLCASSLDSGSGEQYFGPGTRLTVT.

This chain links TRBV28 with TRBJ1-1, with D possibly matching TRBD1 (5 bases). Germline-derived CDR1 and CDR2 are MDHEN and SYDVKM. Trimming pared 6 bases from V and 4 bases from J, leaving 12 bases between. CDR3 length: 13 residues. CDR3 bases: TGTGCCAGCAGCCGACGGGGGGGCACTGAAGCTTTCTTT. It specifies CASSRRGGTEAFF.

The CDR3 here is CATSETTGSSYNEQFF. The CDR3 DNA reads as TGTGCCACCAGTGAAACGACAGGGAGCTCCTACAATGAGCAGTTCTTC. V gene TRBV24-1 combines with J gene TRBJ2-1, with 7 bases aligning to TRBD1. The V and J ends lost 4 bases and 0 bases, in that order; junction bases with no gene match: 5. Looked up from germline, CDR1 is KGHDR and CDR2 is SFDVKD. The CDR3 is made up of 16 amino acids.

The CDR3, as DNA: TGTGCCAGCAGCTCAAAACAGGGGAATCAGCCCCAGCATTTT. Translating gives CASSSKQGNQPQHF. V and J are TRBV7-2 and TRBJ1-5; TRBD1 agrees at 7 bases. The CDR3 length is 14 residues. V was clipped by 4 bases and J by 4 bases; unmatched bases: 4. CDR1 SGHTA and CDR2 FQGNSA come from the germline V gene.

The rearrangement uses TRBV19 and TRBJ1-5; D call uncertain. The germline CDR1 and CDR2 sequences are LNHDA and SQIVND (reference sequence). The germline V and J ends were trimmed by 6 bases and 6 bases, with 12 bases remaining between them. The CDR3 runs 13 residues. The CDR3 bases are TGTGCCAGTAGCCTCGGGTCCCCTCAGCCCCAGCATTTT. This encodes CASSLGSPQPQHF.

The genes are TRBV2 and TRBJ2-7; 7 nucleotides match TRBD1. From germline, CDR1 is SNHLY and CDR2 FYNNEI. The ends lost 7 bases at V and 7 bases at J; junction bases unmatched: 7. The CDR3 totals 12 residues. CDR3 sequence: CASKDRLGEQYF. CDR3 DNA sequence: TGTGCCAGCAAGGACAGGCTGGGGGAGCAGTACTTC.

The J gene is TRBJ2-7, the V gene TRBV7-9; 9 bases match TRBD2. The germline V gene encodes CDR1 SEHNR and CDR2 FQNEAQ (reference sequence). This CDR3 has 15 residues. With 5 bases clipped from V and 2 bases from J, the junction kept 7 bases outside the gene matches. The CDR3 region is CASSARLAVTYEQYF. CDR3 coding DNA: TGTGCCAGCAGCGCAAGACTAGCGGTGACCTACGAGCAGTACTTC.

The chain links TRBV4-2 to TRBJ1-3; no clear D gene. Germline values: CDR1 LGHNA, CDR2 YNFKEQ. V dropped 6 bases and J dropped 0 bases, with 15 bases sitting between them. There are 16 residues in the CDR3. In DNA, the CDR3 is TGTGCCAGCAGGAGACCCCTCTTAAGCTCTGGAAACACCATATATTTT. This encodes CASRRPLLSSGNTIYF.

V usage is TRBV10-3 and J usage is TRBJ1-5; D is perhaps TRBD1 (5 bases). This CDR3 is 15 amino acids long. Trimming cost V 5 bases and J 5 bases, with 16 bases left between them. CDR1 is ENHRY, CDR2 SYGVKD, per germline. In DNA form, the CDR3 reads TGTGCCATCAGTAACAGGCGGCTGTGGGATCAGCCCCAGCATTTT. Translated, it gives CAISNRRLWDQPQHF.

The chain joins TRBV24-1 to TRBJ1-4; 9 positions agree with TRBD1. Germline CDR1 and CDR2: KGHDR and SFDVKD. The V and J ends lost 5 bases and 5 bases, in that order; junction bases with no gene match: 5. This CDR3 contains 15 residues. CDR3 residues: CATSVQGAPNEKLFF. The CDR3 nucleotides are TGTGCCACCAGTGTACAGGGGGCGCCGAATGAAAAACTGTTTTTT.

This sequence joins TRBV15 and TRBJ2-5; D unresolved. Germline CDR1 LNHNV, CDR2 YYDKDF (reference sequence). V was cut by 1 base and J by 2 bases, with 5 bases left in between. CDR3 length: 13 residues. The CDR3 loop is CATSRVLQETQYF. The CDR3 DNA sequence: TGTGCCACCAGCAGAGTACTACAAGAGACCCAGTACTTC.

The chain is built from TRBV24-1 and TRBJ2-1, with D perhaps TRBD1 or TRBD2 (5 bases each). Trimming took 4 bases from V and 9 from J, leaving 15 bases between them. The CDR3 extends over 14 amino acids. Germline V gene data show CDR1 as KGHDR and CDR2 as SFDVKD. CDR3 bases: TGTGCCACCAGTGAGGGGGTGAGGCTCGTTGAGCAGTTCTTC. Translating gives CATSEGVRLVEQFF.

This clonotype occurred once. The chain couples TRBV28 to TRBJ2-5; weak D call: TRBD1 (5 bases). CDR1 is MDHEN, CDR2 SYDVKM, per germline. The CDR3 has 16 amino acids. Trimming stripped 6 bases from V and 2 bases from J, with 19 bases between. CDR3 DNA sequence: TGTGCCAGCAGAGGCCATTCAGGGCTCGGGCAAGAGACCCAGTACTTC. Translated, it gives CASRGHSGLGQETQYF.

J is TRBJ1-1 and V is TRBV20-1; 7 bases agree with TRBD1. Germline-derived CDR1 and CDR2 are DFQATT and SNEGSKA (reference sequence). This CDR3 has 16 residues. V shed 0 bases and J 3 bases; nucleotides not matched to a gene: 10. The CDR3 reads CSARDPTGTSYTEAFF. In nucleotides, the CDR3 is TGCAGTGCTAGAGATCCGACAGGGACCAGCTACACTGAAGCTTTCTTT.

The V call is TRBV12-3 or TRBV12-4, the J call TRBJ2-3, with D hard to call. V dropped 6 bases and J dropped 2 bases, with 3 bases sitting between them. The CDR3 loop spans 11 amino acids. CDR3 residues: CASSPTDTQYF. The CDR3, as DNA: TGTGCCAGCAGCCCCACAGATACGCAGTATTTT.

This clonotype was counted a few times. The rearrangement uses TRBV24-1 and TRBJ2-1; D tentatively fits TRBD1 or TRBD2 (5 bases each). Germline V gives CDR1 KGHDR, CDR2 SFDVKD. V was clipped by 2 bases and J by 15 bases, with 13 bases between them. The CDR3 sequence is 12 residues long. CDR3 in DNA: TGTGCCACCAGTGATTGGTCAGGGCGGGTGTTCTTC. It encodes CATSDWSGRVFF.

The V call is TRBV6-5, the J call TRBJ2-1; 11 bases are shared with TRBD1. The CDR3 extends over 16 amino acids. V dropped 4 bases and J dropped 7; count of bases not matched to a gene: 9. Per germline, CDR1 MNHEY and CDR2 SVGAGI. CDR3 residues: CASSSPRDRGINEQFF. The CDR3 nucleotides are TGTGCCAGCAGTTCACCCCGGGACAGGGGGATTAATGAGCAGTTCTTC.

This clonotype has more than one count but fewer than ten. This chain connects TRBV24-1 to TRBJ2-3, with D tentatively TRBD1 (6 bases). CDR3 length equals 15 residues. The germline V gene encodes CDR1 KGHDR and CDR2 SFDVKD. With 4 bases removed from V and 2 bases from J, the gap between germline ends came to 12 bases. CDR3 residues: CATSDPRGFTDTQYF. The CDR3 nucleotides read TGTGCCACCAGTGACCCGAGGGGGTTCACAGATACGCAGTATTTT.

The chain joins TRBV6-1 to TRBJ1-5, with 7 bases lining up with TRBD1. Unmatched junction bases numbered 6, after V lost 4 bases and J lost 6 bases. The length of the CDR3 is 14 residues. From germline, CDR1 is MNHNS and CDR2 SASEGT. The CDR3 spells CASSGRGHSQPQHF. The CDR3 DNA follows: TGTGCCAGCAGTGGAAGGGGGCACAGTCAGCCCCAGCATTTT.

The CDR3 sequence: CASSPTARLPTGELFF. The DNA of the CDR3 is TGTGCCAGCAGCCCTACCGCGCGGTTGCCGACCGGGGAGCTGTTTTTT. The chain is built from TRBV7-8 and TRBJ2-2; D gene ambiguous. CDR1 and CDR2 from the germline V gene are SGHVS and FQNEAQ. Trimming took 5 bases from V and 5 from J, leaving 18 bases between them. This CDR3 spans 16 amino acids.

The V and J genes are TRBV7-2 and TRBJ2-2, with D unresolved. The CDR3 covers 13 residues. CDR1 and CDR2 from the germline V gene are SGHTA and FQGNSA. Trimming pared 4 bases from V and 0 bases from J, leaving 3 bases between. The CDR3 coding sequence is TGTGCCAGCAGCTCCGCGAACACCGGGGAGCTGTTTTTT. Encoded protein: CASSSANTGELFF. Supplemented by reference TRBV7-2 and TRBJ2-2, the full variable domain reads GAGVSQSPSNKVTEKGKDVELRCDPISGHTALYWYRQSLGQGLEFLIYFQGNSAPDKSGLPSDRFSAERTGGSVSTLTIQRTQQEDSAVYLCASSSANTGELFFGEGSRLTVL.

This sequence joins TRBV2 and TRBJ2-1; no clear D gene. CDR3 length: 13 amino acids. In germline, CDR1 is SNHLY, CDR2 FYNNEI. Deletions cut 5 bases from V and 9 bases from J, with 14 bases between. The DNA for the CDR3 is TGTGCCAGCAGTCTCATGGGTGAGAGTGAGCAGTTCTTC. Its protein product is CASSLMGESEQFF.

The CDR3 DNA is TGTGCCAGCAGCTTAGGCCGGACTAGCCTAGTTTTCAATGAGCAGTTCTTC. Residues: CASSLGRTSLVFNEQFF. This chain joins TRBV7-9 and TRBJ2-1; TRBD2 agrees at 8 bases. The trim removed 1 base at V and 6 bases at J, leaving 11 bases unmatched. The CDR3 contains 17 residues. CDR1 and CDR2 (germline): SEHNR, FQNEAQ (reference sequence).

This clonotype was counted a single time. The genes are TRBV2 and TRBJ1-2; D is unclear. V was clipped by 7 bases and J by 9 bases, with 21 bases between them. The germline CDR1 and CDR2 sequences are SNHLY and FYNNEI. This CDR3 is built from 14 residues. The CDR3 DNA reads TGTGCCAGCAACCCCCGTCAGGCACCTCCGAGCTACACCTTC. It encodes CASNPRQAPPSYTF. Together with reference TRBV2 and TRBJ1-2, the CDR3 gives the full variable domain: EPEVTQTPSHQVTQMGQEVILRCVPISNHLYFYWYRQILGQKVEFLVSFYNNEISEKSEIFDDQFSVERPDGSNFTLKIRSTKLEDSAMYFCASNPRQAPPSYTFGSGTRLTVV.